The subject of this entry is one T cell receptor (beta chain). TCRdb recomputed calls from the RT-PCR reads with MiXCR, one row per CDR3 protein. The table has 650,000 to 800,000 distinct CDR3 sequences, 14% seen once; the top ten hold 3.6%. Germline V gives CDR1 MNHEY, CDR2 SVGAGI. The CDR3 is made up of 19 amino acids. V lost 6 bases to trimming and J lost 8 bases; unmatched junction nucleotides: 22. The material sequenced was memory CD4+ T cells from blood. This receptor was obtained from a female donor in good health, serving as a healthy control. This chain links TRBV6-5 with TRBJ2-3; 11 bases match TRBD2. The CDR3 is CASRQQGFSGRGDVGTQYF. DNA of the CDR3: TGTGCCAGCAGACAACAGGGTTTTAGCGGGAGGGGGGACGTTGGTACGCAGTATTTT.